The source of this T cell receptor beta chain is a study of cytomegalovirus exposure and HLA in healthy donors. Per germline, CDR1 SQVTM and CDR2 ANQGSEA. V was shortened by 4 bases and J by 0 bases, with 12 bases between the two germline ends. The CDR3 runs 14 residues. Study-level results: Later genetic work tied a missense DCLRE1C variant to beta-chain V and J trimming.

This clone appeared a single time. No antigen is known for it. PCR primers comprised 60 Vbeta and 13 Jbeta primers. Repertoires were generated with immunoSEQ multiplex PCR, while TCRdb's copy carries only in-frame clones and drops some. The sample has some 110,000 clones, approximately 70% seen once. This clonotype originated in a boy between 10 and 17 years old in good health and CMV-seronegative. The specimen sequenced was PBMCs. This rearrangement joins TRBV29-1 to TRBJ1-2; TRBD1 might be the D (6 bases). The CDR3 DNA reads TGCAGCGTTGGTTCCGGGACACCTAACTATGGCTACACCTTC. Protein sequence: CSVGSGTPNYGYTF. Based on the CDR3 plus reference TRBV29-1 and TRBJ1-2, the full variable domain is SAVISQKPSRDICQRGTSLTIQCQVDSQVTMMFWYRQQPGQSLTLIATANQGSEATYESGFVIDKFPISRPNLTFSTLTVSNMSPEDSSIYLCSVGSGTPNYGYTFGSGTRLTVV.